This T cell receptor beta chain was sequenced for a study of cytomegalovirus exposure and HLA in healthy donors. PCR employed 60 Vbeta and 13 Jbeta primers. The protocol was immunoSEQ multiplex PCR, while the TCRdb copy is restricted to in-frame clones and leaves out a portion. The table lists approximately 110,000 clones, with less than 3% in the top ten. This CDR3 has 15 residues. V shed 2 bases and J shed 0 bases, with 10 bases lying between them. Germline CDR1 and CDR2: MDHEN and SYDVKM. The source of this sequence is a man aged 25 to 40 in good health and CMV-seronegative. The material sequenced was PBMCs. The chain links TRBV28 to TRBJ1-1; D call uncertain. The CDR3 reads CASSLRAGMNTEAFF. CDR3 nucleotides: TGTGCCAGCAGTTTAAGAGCGGGGATGAACACTGAAGCTTTCTTT.